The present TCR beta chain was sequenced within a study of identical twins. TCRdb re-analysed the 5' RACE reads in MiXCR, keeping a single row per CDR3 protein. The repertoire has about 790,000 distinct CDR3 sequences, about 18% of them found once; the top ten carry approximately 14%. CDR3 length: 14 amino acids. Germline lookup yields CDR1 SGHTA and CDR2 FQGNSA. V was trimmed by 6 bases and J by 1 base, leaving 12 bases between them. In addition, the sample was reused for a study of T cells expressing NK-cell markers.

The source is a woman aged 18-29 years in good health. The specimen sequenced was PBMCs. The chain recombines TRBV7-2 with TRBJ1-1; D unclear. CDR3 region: CASSAFSWNTEAFF. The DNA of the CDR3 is TGTGCCAGCAGTGCCTTTTCTTGGAACACTGAAGCTTTCTTT.